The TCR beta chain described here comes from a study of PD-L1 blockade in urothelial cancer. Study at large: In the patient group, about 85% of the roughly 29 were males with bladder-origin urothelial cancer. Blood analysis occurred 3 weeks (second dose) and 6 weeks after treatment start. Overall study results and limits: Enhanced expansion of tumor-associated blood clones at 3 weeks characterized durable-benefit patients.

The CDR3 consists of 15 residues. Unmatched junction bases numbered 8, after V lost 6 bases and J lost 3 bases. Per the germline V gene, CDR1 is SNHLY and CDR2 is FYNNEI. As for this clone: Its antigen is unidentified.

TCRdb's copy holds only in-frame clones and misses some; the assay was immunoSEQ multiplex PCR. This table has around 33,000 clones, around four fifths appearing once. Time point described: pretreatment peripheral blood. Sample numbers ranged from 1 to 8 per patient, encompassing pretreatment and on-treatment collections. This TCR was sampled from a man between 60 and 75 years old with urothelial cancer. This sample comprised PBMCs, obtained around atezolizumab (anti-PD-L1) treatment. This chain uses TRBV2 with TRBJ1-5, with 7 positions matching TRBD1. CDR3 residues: CASSRDSTSNQPQHF. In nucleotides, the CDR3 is TGTGCCAGCAGCCGGGACAGTACCTCCAATCAGCCCCAGCATTTT.